This T cell receptor beta chain was profiled in a study of T cell changes during pregnancy in multiple sclerosis. Germline V gives CDR1 SEHNR, CDR2 FQNEAQ (reference sequence). This CDR3 spans 14 amino acids. V gave up 0 bases and J gave up 2 bases, with 8 bases separating them. Here immunoSEQ multiplex PCR was the method, and the copy in TCRdb shows in-frame clones only, minus some. The sample lists around 44,000 clones; around 90% were seen once. The receptor comes from a female donor with multiple sclerosis, enrolled in a pregnancy study. The starting material was CD4+ T cells from peripheral blood mononuclear cells, obtained in the second trimester of pregnancy. This rearrangement joins TRBV7-9 to TRBJ2-7; no firm D call. The CDR3 bases are TGTGCCAGCAGCTTAGCGGCCAGTCCCTACGAGCAGTACTTC. It is translated as CASSLAASPYEQYF.